The present T cell receptor (beta chain) was sequenced within a study of regulatory T cells in long-lasting Graves disease listed by TCRdb under 2021. About the full investigation: Antithyroid drugs had been taken for less than 3 months by newly diagnosed Graves' disease patients. This study used TCR sequencing and RNA sequencing of peripheral blood to compare persistent Graves' disease patients against newly diagnosed Graves' disease patients. The study was conducted in China and was registered as a clinical trial. A total of about 35 samples underwent TCR sequencing, from 13 patients with persistent Graves' disease and approximately 20 patients with newly diagnosed Graves' disease. Broader findings and caveats from the paper: Only the TCR beta chain was sequenced and analyzed. The authors noted that the small sample size was a limitation that may lower accuracy. Patients with persistent disease shared more public clonotypes (approximately 2,500) than newly diagnosed patients did (around 930). Only peripheral blood was studied, because thyroid tissue, the primary lesion, was inaccessible. Persistent disease showed preferential use of TRBV28, TRBJ1-2 and TRBJ2-5, whereas newly diagnosed disease favored TRBV20-1 and TRBJ2-1. Lower TCR Shannon entropy and fewer highly expanded clones were observed in persistent Graves' disease patients than in newly diagnosed patients, which suggested clonal expansion.

Trimming at the junction amounts to 8 bases on V and 2 bases on J, and the germline ends lie 16 bases apart. The CDR3 has 15 amino acids, counting the end cysteine and phenylalanine. Just the 45-base CDR3 DNA is kept, in frame starting at base 1. The germline V gene (reference sequence) sets CDR1 to LNHDA and CDR2 to SQIVND. Library creation used multiplex PCR. Reads for this sample came from an Illumina HiSeq 4000. TCR beta libraries were built with iRepertoire HTBI primers and Arm-PCR amplification of CDR3 regions. Before sequencing, the PCR products went through gel purification. In the paper's pipeline: Gene usage analysis of CDR3 amino acid clonotypes used the 50 to 70 TRBV and more than 13 TRBJ segments found across samples. COPE and FqMerger were used to merge filtered high-quality paired reads into contigs. Contigs were aligned with BLAST to IMGT TRBV, TRBD and TRBJ reference genes, and CDR3 was defined per IMGT. Any clonotype with a frequency above 0.1% was classified as a highly expanded clone. Shannon entropy was used to measure repertoire diversity, and the Gini coefficient was used to measure V-J evenness. Public clonotypes were defined as clonotypes shared by more than one individual. TCRdb handled the public reads itself, with Q25 trimming in fastp and clone calling in MiXCR, and kept productive beta chains. Under each unique CDR3 protein, matching rows form one entry showing the most common genes and DNA. In this record, the V and J calls reflect TCRdb's handling and not the investigators' own analysis. Recorded for this sample are approximately 470,000 distinct CDR3 sequences; 15% to 20% of them occurred a single time. The ten largest clones represent 12% of the sample.

Concerning this clonotype itself: The clone's antigen remains unknown. Per-nucleotide qualities are absent, and no much larger clonotype sits a single base away.

The time point label here, explained by the study, means: newly diagnosed GD, antithyroid drugs for less than 3 months. For both TCR sequencing and RNA sequencing, RNA was extracted from PBMCs using TRIzol. The diagnosis of Graves' disease followed American Thyroid Association guidelines. Recruitment of patients was carried out at an endocrinology department in Xi'an, China. Each patient gave approximately 8.8 milliliters of peripheral blood, collected in an EDTA anticoagulant tube. Ficoll Paque Plus density gradient separation was used to isolate PBMCs, and no further T cell sorting was performed. RNA quality was checked with an Agilent 2100 Bioanalyzer and agarose gel, and concentration with a NanoDrop 2000. The same sample was also studied in work on T cells in Graves' hyperthyroidism and ophthalmopathy. As the second study states: A patient counted as having stable Graves' hyperthyroidism if no progression to ophthalmopathy occurred over 18 months of follow-up. Hyperthyroidism patients were newly diagnosed, with disease duration under 2 months, and aged 18 to 65 years. Exclusion was applied to patients with uncontrolled infections, other autoimmune diseases, pregnancy or lactation. Diagnoses were based on clinical symptoms, serum thyroxine and TRAb, thyroid ultrasound and orbital computed tomography. A first-round RT-PCR of the TCR CDR3 used the HTBI primer set with the Qiagen OneStep RT-PCR kit. Most expanded thyroid clonotypes (frequency above 0.001) were also detected in blood, suggesting blood repertoires may reflect thyroid immune responses. A model built on a 13 V-J signature distinguished ophthalmopathy from stable hyperthyroidism, reaching 87.88% sensitivity and about 81% specificity in cross-validation and 80%/75% in testing. In validation, the model predicted progression to ophthalmopathy a median of about 5.9 months before onset, with approximately 70% sensitivity and 72.22% specificity. TCR V-J signatures able to tell the groups apart were searched for in a discovery cohort of about a hundred patients, of whom approximately 40 had Graves' ophthalmopathy and around 56 had stable Graves' hyperthyroidism. An independent validation cohort of about 20 hyperthyroidism patients and 17 patients who later progressed to ophthalmopathy tested prospective prediction of ophthalmopathy. The 90 or so discovery patients were randomly split 7:3 into training and test sets. The study also compared thyroid tissue and blood T-cell repertoires from five or six Graves' hyperthyroidism patients. After sampling, hyperthyroidism patients received methimazole starting at 30 mg daily, and ophthalmopathy patients received high-dose intravenous methylprednisolone. The libraries were constructed in a second round of multiplex PCR and then size-selected and purified. Libraries were sequenced paired-end with 100 bp reads on an Illumina HiSeq2000. Raw data were processed with SOAPnuke, discarding reads with adapters, uncalled bases, mean Phred below 15, or no exact constant-primer or identifier match. COPE v1.2.5 was used to merge the high-quality paired reads, and each unique nucleotide sequence was defined as a clonotype. MiTCR v1.1 was used to align clonotypes to the IMGT TRBV, TRBD and TRBJ reference segments. The analysis included only V-J combinations with a frequency above 0.0001, which together covered approximately 99% of the repertoires. The TCS score was defined as F50 (clonal expansion) divided by E x V (chaos), with BLOSUM62-based TCRdist calculated between CDR3 peptides within each V-J. Welch's t-statistics and random forest reduced 500 to 550 V-J features to 13, which were used in a naive Bayes classifier (R e1071). No statistical method was used to set the sample size in advance, and investigators knew the group allocation. The paper reports TCR Vbeta CDR3 sequencing of 140 or so peripheral blood samples: 40 to 45 ophthalmopathy, under 85 hyperthyroidism and approximately 17 progressor patients.

The chain is assembled from TRBV19 and TRBJ2-1, and possibly TRBD2, on 6 matching bases. The TCR was taken from a man aged 35 to 55 with Graves disease. Donor details come from another sample of the same person, matched by shared clones. Sequences were derived from peripheral blood mononuclear cells (PBMCs), sampled at new diagnosis, from a patient treated with antithyroid drugs. Here is the DNA: TGTGCCAGTCGACGGGACTCAGGCACCTACAATGAGCAGTTCTTC. It translates as CASRRDSGTYNEQFF. The reference TRBV19 and TRBJ2-1 proteins fill in what lies around the CDR3, so the full variable domain reads DGGITQSPKYLFRKEGQNVTLSCEQNLNHDAMYWYRQDPGQGLRLIYYSQIVNDFQKGDIAEGYSVSREKKESFPLTVTSAQKNPTAFYLCASRRDSGTYNEQFFGPGTRLTVL.